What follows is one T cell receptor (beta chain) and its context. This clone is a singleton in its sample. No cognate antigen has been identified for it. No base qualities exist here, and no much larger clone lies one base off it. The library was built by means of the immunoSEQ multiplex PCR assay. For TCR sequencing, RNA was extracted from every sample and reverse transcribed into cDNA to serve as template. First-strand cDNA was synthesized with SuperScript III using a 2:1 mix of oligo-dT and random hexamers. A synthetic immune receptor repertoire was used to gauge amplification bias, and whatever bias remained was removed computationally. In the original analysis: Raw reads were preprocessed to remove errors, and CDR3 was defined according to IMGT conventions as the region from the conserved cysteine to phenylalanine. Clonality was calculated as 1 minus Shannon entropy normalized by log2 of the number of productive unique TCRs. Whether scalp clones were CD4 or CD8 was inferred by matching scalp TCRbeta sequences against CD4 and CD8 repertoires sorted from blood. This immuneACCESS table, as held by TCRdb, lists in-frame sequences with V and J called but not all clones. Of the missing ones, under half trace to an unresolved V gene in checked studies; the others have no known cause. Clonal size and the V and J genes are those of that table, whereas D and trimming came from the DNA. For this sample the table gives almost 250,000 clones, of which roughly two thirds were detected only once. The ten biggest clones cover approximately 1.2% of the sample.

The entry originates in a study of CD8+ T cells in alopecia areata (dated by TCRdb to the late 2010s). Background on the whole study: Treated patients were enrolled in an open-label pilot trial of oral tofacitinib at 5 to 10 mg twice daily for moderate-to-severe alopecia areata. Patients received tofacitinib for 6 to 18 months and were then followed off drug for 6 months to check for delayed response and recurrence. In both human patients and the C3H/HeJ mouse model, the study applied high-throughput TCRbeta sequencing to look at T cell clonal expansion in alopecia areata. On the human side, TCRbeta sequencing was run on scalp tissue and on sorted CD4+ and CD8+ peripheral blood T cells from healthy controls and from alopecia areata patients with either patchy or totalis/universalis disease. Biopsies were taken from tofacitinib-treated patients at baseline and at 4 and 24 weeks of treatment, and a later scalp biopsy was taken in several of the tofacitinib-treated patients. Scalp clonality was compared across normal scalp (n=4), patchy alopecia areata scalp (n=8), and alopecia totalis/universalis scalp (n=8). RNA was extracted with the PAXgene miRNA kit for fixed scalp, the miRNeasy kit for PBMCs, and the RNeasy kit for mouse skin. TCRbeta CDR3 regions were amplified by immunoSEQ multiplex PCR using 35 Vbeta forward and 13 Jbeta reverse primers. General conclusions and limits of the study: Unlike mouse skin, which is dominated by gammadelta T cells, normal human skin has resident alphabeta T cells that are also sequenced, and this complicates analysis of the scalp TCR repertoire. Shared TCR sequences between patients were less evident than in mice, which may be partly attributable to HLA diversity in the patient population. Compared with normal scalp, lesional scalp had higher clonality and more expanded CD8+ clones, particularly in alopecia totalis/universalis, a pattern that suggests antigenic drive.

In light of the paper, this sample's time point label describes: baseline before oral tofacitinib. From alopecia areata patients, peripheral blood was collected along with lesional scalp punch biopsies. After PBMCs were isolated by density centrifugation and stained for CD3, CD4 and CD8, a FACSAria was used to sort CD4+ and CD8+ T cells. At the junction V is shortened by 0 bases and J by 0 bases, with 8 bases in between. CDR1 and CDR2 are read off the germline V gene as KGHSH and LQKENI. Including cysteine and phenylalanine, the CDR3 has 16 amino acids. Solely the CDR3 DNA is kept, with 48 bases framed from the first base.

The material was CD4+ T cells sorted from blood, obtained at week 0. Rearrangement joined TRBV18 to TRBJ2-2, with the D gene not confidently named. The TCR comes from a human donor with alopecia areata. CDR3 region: CASSPPVRANTGELFF. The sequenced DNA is TGTGCCAGCTCACCACCGGTCAGAGCGAACACCGGGGAGCTGTTTTTT.